This T cell receptor beta chain was documented in a study of T cells in Graves' hyperthyroidism and ophthalmopathy. General study points: Blood also showed most of the thyroid clonotypes that were expanded above 0.001. From stable hyperthyroidism, ophthalmopathy was separated by a 13 V-J model.

Diagnoses were established using clinical symptoms, serum thyroxine and TRAb, thyroid ultrasound and orbital computed tomography. The authors took PBMCs from 10 ml fresh peripheral blood. On this clonotype itself: Its antigen remains unknown.

The V gene lost 3 bases and the J gene lost 2 bases, with 20 bases spanning the gap. The CDR3 is 16 residues long. CDR1 and CDR2 (germline): DFQATT, SNEGSKA (reference sequence). Amplification of TCR beta CDR3 regions was performed using RNA transcripts as template. The study used the HTBI primer set for a first-round RT-PCR of the TCR CDR3. TCRdb re-called the multiplex PCR reads with MiXCR, one entry per CDR3 protein. Of some 340,000 distinct CDR3 sequences listed, roughly 13% are singletons. The source material was blood. This receptor was identified in a middle-aged woman with Graves' ophthalmopathy. The chain carries TRBV20-1 and TRBJ2-7; D gene unclear. The CDR3 is CSASDWITRTAYEQYF. The CDR3 nucleotides read TGCAGTGCTAGCGACTGGATAACTCGTACGGCCTACGAGCAGTACTTC.